This T cell receptor beta chain was identified in a study of cytomegalovirus exposure and HLA in healthy donors. The PCR was carried out with 60 Vbeta primers and 13 Jbeta primers. The data were produced by immunoSEQ multiplex PCR, yet TCRdb's version contains in-frame clones alone and is incomplete. The table includes around 220,000 clones, about 83% detected once. V gave up 0 bases and J gave up 1 base, with 11 bases separating them. In germline, CDR1 is LGHNA, CDR2 YSLEER. This CDR3 contains 16 residues. The gene calls are TRBV4-3 and TRBJ2-3; D gene unclear. The TCR was taken from a man aged 35 to 55 in good health and CMV-seronegative. The sequencing input was PBMCs. The CDR3 loop is CASSQDGRVGTDTQYF. The CDR3 DNA sequence: TGCGCCAGCAGCCAAGATGGTCGGGTAGGCACAGATACGCAGTATTTT.